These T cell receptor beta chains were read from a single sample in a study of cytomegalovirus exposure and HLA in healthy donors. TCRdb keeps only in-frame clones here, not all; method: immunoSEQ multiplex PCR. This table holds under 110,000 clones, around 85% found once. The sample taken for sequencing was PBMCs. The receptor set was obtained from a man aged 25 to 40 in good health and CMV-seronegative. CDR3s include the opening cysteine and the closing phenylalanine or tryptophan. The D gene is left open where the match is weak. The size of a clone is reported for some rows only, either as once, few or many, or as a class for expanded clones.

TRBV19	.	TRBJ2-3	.	TGTGCCAGTAGCGAGGGCCCCGGAGCGTGGTATTTT	CASSEGPGAWYF
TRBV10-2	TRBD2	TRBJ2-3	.	TGCGCCTCCTACAGCGGGGGGGCCTATGGCACAGATACGCAGTATTTT	CASYSGGAYGTDTQYF
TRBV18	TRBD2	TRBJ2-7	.	TGTGCCAGCTCACCCCAAACTAGCGCGCAGTACTTC	CASSPQTSAQYF
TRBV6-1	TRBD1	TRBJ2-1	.	TGTGCCAGCAGTGGTTCAAGGGCAAGGGACAGGGGTGACAATGAGCAGTTCTTC	CASSGSRARDRGDNEQFF
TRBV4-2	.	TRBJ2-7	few	TGTGCCAGCAGCCAAGAACTAGACCCTAACGAGCAGTACTTC	CASSQELDPNEQYF
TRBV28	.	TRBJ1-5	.	TGTGCCAGCAGTCTCCTAACAGGGACCAATCAGCCCCAGCATTTT	CASSLLTGTNQPQHF
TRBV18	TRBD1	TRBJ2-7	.	TGTGCCAGCTCAGGGAACAGGGGATACGAGCAGTACTTC	CASSGNRGYEQYF
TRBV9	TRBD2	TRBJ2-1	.	TGTGCCAGCAGCGTAGCGAGCGGGAGGGGATACAATGAGCAGTTCTTC	CASSVASGRGYNEQFF
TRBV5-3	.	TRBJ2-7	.	TGTGCCAGAAGCTCCTCCCCGGGGGACGGGAGTCTCCCCGACGAGCAGTACTTC	CARSSSPGDGSLPDEQYF
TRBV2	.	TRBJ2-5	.	TGTGCCAGCCTACAAGACATCCGCCCTCGAGAGACCCAGTACTTC	CASLQDIRPRETQYF
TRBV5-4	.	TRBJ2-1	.	TGTGCCAGCAGCTCTACAGGCTCCTACAATGAGCAGTTCTTC	CASSSTGSYNEQFF
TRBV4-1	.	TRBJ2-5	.	TGCGCCAGCAGCCAAGCGGGGGGCGAAGAGACCCAGTACTTC	CASSQAGGEETQYF
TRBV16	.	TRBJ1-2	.	TGTGCCAGCAGCCCCGGGTCCGGCTATGGCTACACCTTC	CASSPGSGYGYTF
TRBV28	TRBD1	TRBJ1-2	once	TGTGCCAGCAGTTCCCTCCACAGGGGCGGAGGCTATGGCTACACCTTC	CASSSLHRGGGYGYTF
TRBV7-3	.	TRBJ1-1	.	TGTGCCAGCAGCGCACAGGGCCCCGGCACTGAAGCTTTCTTT	CASSAQGPGTEAFF
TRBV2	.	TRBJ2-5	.	TGTGCCAGCAGCGCCCAGGGTAGAGAGACCCAGTACTTC	CASSAQGRETQYF
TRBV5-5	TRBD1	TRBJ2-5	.	TGTGCCAGCAGTTTCCTGGGACAGGGCGAGACCCAGTACTTC	CASSFLGQGETQYF
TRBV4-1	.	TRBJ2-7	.	TGCGCCAGCAGCCAACAACAGGGAGGGACCTACGAGCAGTACTTC	CASSQQQGGTYEQYF
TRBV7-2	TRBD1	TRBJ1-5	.	TGTGCCAGCAGCTTATCAGGGACAGGGGCGGAGCCCCAGCATTTT	CASSLSGTGAEPQHF
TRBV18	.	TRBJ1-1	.	TGTGCCAGCTCACCCGGACAGAACACTGAAGCTTTCTTT	CASSPGQNTEAFF
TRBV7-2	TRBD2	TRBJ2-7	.	TGTGCCAGCAGCCTACTAGCGGGGGGGTTCAAGTACGAGCAGTACTTC	CASSLLAGGFKYEQYF
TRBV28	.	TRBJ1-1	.	TGTGCCAGCAGTTCCATCACTGAAGCTTTCTTT	CASSSITEAFF
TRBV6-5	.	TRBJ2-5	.	TGTGCCAGCAGTGACACAGGACAAGAGACCCAGTACTTC	CASSDTGQETQYF
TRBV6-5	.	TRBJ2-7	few	TGTGCCAGCAGCCAGGACAATTGGACGAGTCTACGGGAGTACTTC	CASSQDNWTSLREYF
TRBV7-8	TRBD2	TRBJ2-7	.	TGTGCCAGCAGCTCTAGGACTAGCGGGGTGTACGAGCAGTACTTC	CASSSRTSGVYEQYF
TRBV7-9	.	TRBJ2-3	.	TGTGCCAGCACCTCTAGCACAGATACGCAGTATTTT	CASTSSTDTQYF
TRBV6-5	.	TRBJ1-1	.	TGTGCCAGCAGTCACTCCCCACAGGAGAACACTGAAGCTTTCTTT	CASSHSPQENTEAFF
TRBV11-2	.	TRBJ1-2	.	TGTGCCAGCAGCTTAGTAGTAGACTATGGCTACACCTTC	CASSLVVDYGYTF
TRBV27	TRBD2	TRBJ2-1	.	TGTGCCAGCAGCCCCGGGACTAGCGGTAAAAATGAGCAGTTCTTC	CASSPGTSGKNEQFF
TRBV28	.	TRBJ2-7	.	TGTGCCAGCAGTTTGGACTTGGGTCGCTACGAGCAGTACTTC	CASSLDLGRYEQYF
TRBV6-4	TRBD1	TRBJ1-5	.	TGTGCCAGCGCCGGACAGGGGGGCCAGCCCCAGCATTTT	CASAGQGGQPQHF
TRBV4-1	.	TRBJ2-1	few	TGCGCCAGCAGCCAAGTATCGACAGGCTACAATGAGCAGTTCTTC	CASSQVSTGYNEQFF
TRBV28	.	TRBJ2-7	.	TGTGCCAGCTTACAGAGGGCATTGAGCTCCTACGAGCAGTACTTC	CASLQRALSSYEQYF
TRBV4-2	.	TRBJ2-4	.	TGTGCCAGCAGCCAAGCGGGACTCGAGACAGCCAAAAACATTCAGTACTTC	CASSQAGLETAKNIQYF
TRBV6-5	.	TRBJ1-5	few	TGTGCCAGCAGGTTCAGGGATAGCAATCAGCCCCAGCATTTT	CASRFRDSNQPQHF
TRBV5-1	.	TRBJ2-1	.	TGCGCCAGCAGGGAGGTCTCCTCTTACAATGAGCAGTTCTTC	CASREVSSYNEQFF
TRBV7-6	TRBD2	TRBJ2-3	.	TGTGCCAGCAGCTTAGTTTACGGGGGGAGCACAGATACGCAGTATTTT	CASSLVYGGSTDTQYF
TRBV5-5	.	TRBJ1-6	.	TGTGCCAGCAGCGCCGCAGGGGTCTTTTCACCCCTCCACTTT	CASSAAGVFSPLHF
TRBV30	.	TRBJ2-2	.	TGTGCCTGGAGAAGGCAGGGTGACACCGGGGAGCTGTTTTTT	CAWRRQGDTGELFF
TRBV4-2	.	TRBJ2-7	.	TGTGCCAGCAGCCGGACAGCGGAAGCCTACGAGCAGTACTTC	CASSRTAEAYEQYF
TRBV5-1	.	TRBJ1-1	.	TGCGCCAGCAGCCTCCTGGGAAGGGGGAACACTGAAGCTTTCTTT	CASSLLGRGNTEAFF
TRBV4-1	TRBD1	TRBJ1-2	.	TGCGCCAGCAGCCCCGGGACAGGTCTGTTGGTTGGCTACACCTTC	CASSPGTGLLVGYTF
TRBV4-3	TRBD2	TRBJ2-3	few	TGCGCCAGCAGCCAGATCGTAGCGGGAGGGAGCACAGATACGCAGTATTTT	CASSQIVAGGSTDTQYF
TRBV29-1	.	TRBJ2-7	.	TGCAGCGTTGAGCAACGACAGGAATCCTCCTACGAGCAGTACTTC	CSVEQRQESSYEQYF
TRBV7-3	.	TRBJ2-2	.	TGTGCCAGCAGCTTCATACACAGGTATTACACCGGGGAGCTGTTTTTT	CASSFIHRYYTGELFF
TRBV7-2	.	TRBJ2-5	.	TGTGCCAGCAGCTCCATTTACAGGGTGGTGGGAGAGACCCAGTACTTC	CASSSIYRVVGETQYF
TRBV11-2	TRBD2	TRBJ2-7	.	TGTGCCAGCAGCTTAGATCGACTAGCGGACTTCTACGAGCAGTACTTC	CASSLDRLADFYEQYF
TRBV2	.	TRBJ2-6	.	TGTGCCAGCAGTGAAGCGGTTGGAGTCCCTCTCTCTGGGGCCAACGTCCTGACTTTC	CASSEAVGVPLSGANVLTF
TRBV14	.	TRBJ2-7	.	TGTGCCAGCAGCCAAGGGGGGCGGCAGACGTACTTC	CASSQGGRQTYF
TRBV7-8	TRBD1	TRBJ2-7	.	TGTGCCAGCAGCCCCCGGACAGGCATCCCCTACGAGCAGTACTTC	CASSPRTGIPYEQYF